The 19 T cell receptor beta chains in this list originate from one sample, sequenced in a study of post-analysis software for immune sequencing data. Study findings and constraints: About 5 TRBV segments, including TRBV5-6, TRBV5-1 and TRBV20-1, were more frequent in patients than controls.

Their antigen targets remain unknown. Prepared TCR beta cDNA libraries contained unique molecular identifiers. TCRdb reprocessed the PCR reads via MiXCR and lists one record per CDR3 protein. The top ten hold under 2% of the sample, which has roughly 620,000 distinct CDR3 sequences, around 44% seen once. The specimen was blood. The receptors shown here come from a girl aged 10 to 17 with multiple sclerosis.

CDR3 sequence: CASSQVDGNYGYTF. CDR3 DNA sequence: TGCGCCAGCAGCCAAGTGGACGGAAACTATGGCTACACCTTC. V and J are TRBV4-1 and TRBJ1-2; D not resolved. This CDR3 contains 14 residues. The germline CDR1 and CDR2 sequences are MGHRA and YSYEKL. V lost 1 base and J lost 2, with 8 bases in between.

The rearrangement links TRBV9 to TRBJ1-5; weak D call: TRBD1 (6 bases). Germline CDR1 SGDLS, CDR2 YYNGEE. Trimming cost V 3 bases and J 0 bases, with 7 bases left between them. The CDR3 has 14 residues. As DNA, the CDR3 is TGTGCCAGCAGCGGGGACATTAGCAATCAGCCCCAGCATTTT. This encodes CASSGDISNQPQHF.

This clonotype was seen only a few times. The chain recombines TRBV6-6 with TRBJ2-7; tentative D call: TRBD1 (5 bases). The CDR3 runs 15 residues. Germline CDR1 is MNHNY and CDR2 is SVGAGI (reference sequence). V lost 2 bases and J 4 bases, leaving 15 bases between the germline ends. CDR3 sequence reads: CASSYPQDQGYEQYF. The CDR3 region has the DNA TGTGCCAGCAGTTACCCACAGGACCAGGGATACGAGCAGTACTTC.

The rearrangement links TRBV20-1 to TRBJ2-1; possible D gene TRBD1, 6 bases. Per germline, CDR1 DFQATT and CDR2 SNEGSKA (reference sequence). Trimming took 8 bases from V and 4 from J, leaving 24 bases between them. The CDR3 runs to 16 residues. CDR3 in amino acids: CSSRETGLGVYNEQFF. CDR3 coding DNA: TGCAGTAGCCGAGAAACAGGGCTGGGGGTTTACAATGAGCAGTTCTTC.

The sample holds a few counts of this clonotype. The chain carries TRBV4-1 and TRBJ2-7; TRBD2 matches at 7 bases. The CDR3 covers 15 residues. Germline CDR1 reads MGHRA; CDR2 reads YSYEKL. V lost 0 bases and J lost 3; bases outside the gene matches: 5. The chain's CDR3 is CASSQDLGRVYEQYF. In DNA form, the CDR3 reads TGCGCCAGCAGCCAAGATTTAGGGAGGGTCTACGAGCAGTACTTC.

The chain has TRBV20-1 and TRBJ2-3; D remains unclear. Germline loops: CDR1 DFQATT, CDR2 SNEGSKA (reference sequence). CDR3 length: 14 residues. The V end lost 6 bases, the J end lost 1 base, and 14 bases lay between the germline ends. The CDR3 DNA is TGCAGTGCGGTGGATCACACCCGCACAGATACGCAGTATTTT. Residues: CSAVDHTRTDTQYF.

This clonotype was seen once. The V call is TRBV3-1, the J call TRBJ2-1; a weak D match, TRBD2 (5 bases). This CDR3 comprises 17 residues. Trimming stripped 4 bases from V and 5 bases from J, with 21 bases between. The germline V gene has CDR1 LGHDT and CDR2 YNNKEL (reference sequence). CDR3 DNA sequence: TGTGCCAGCAGCCCAGGCCGCGTCCTGGTGGGAGACAATGAGCAGTTCTTC. Translating gives CASSPGRVLVGDNEQFF.

This clonotype was counted only a few times. CDR3 sequence reads: CASSLKSGGETQYF. For the CDR3, the DNA is TGTGCCAGCAGCTTGAAGAGCGGGGGAGAGACCCAGTACTTC. This chain uses TRBV3-1 with TRBJ2-5, with 8 bases that match TRBD2. V gave up 5 bases and J gave up 4 bases; unmatched junction bases: 6. The CDR3 is 14 amino acids. Germline V gives CDR1 LGHDT, CDR2 YNNKEL (reference sequence).

This chain uses TRBV6-1 with TRBJ1-5, with D maybe TRBD1 (5 bases). V dropped 6 bases and J dropped 0 bases, with 6 bases sitting between them. Per germline, CDR1 MNHNS and CDR2 SASEGT. CDR3 size: 13 residues. CDR3 nucleotides: TGTGCCAGCAGGACAGATAGCAATCAGCCCCAGCATTTT. Encoded protein: CASRTDSNQPQHF.

In its sample, this clonotype was seen many times. The chain combines TRBV12-3 or TRBV12-4 with TRBJ1-1, with no clear D. V was cut by 7 bases and J by 4 bases, with 13 bases left in between. CDR3 length: 13 residues. The CDR3 bases are TGTGCCAGCAATCCCGGAGGCATCACTGAAGCTTTCTTT. Protein product: CASNPGGITEAFF.

Notes on this clonotype: Here the CDR3 omits its conserved ending phenylalanine or tryptophan, so a read error is the likely source. The chain couples TRBV4-1 to TRBJ1-5; D unclear. The CDR3 sequence is 21 residues long. V dropped 0 bases and J dropped 2 bases, with 26 bases sitting between them. Germline V gene lookup returns CDR1 MGHRA and CDR2 YSYEKL. CDR3 coding DNA: TGCGCCAGCAGCCAAGAGGGAGGGCTAAGACAATCTATTTTAGGCAATCAGCCCCAGCATTGT. Amino acids: CASSQEGGLRQSILGNQPQHC.

This clonotype was observed at least ten times. The rearrangement links TRBV6-5 to TRBJ1-1; maybe TRBD1 (6 bases). V was trimmed by 2 bases and J by 4 bases, leaving 8 bases between them. The CDR3 extends over 13 amino acids. The germline V gene has CDR1 MNHEY and CDR2 SVGAGI. The CDR3 spells CASSYADSTEAFF. CDR3 in DNA: TGTGCCAGCAGTTACGCGGACAGCACTGAAGCTTTCTTT.

This clonotype was counted only a few times. V usage is TRBV12-3 or TRBV12-4 and J usage is TRBJ2-7, with unresolved D. Trimming left V 4 bases short and J 0 bases short, with 10 bases between. The CDR3 covers 14 residues. The CDR3, as DNA: TGTGCCAGCAGTTATGGGCACAGCTCCTACGAGCAGTACTTC. Protein: CASSYGHSSYEQYF.

This clonotype has just a few counts. V usage is TRBV28 and J usage is TRBJ2-5; maybe TRBD1 (5 bases). The CDR3 runs 15 residues. Germline V gene sequence: CDR1 MDHEN, CDR2 SYDVKM. Deletions cut 2 bases from V and 5 bases from J, with 15 bases between. CDR3 in amino acids: CASSLGARPWETQYF. The CDR3, as DNA: TGTGCCAGCAGTTTAGGGGCCAGGCCGTGGGAGACCCAGTACTTC.

A remark on this clonotype: Since a much larger clone is just one base distant, this may be a read error. The V call is TRBV20-1, the J call TRBJ2-5; D gene uncertain. The CDR3 length is 11 residues. Per germline, CDR1 DFQATT and CDR2 SNEGSKA (reference sequence). The DNA of the CDR3 is TGCGGTGCTAGTGTCTCAGAGACCCAGTACTTC. Residues: CGASVSETQYF.

The chain joins TRBV12-3 or TRBV12-4 to TRBJ1-1; 7 positions match TRBD1. The CDR3 length is 12 residues. V trimming: 4 bases; J trimming: 7 bases; junction bases outside the gene matches: 3. The CDR3 protein is CASSSRGVEAFF. The CDR3 coding sequence is TGTGCCAGCAGTTCCAGGGGGGTTGAAGCTTTCTTT.

This clonotype was seen a few times. This chain joins TRBV20-1 and TRBJ1-5; no definite D call. This CDR3 is built from 12 residues. Germline values: CDR1 DFQATT, CDR2 SNEGSKA (reference sequence). V was pared by 3 bases and J by 4 bases, with 7 bases between. In nucleotides, the CDR3 is TGCAGTGCTAGGGACGGTAATCAGCCCCAGCATTTT. Amino acid sequence: CSARDGNQPQHF.

The J gene is TRBJ2-2, the V gene TRBV12-3 or TRBV12-4; D may be TRBD2 (5 bases). V lost 7 bases, J lost 1 base, and 13 bases lay in between. CDR3 length: 15 residues. For the CDR3, the DNA is TGTGCCAGCACCAAGGGAGCGGTGAACACCGGGGAGCTGTTTTTT. This gives the protein CASTKGAVNTGELFF.

This sequence joins TRBV29-1 and TRBJ2-7; TRBD1 is a possible D gene (5 bases). The V end was cut by 0 bases, the J end by 0 bases, with 12 bases between. The CDR3 is 15 amino acids. CDR1 SQVTM and CDR2 ANQGSEA come from the germline V gene. In nucleotides, the CDR3 is TGCAGCGTTGAAGATCGCGCAGGGATCTCCTACGAGCAGTACTTC. The encoded protein is CSVEDRAGISYEQYF.